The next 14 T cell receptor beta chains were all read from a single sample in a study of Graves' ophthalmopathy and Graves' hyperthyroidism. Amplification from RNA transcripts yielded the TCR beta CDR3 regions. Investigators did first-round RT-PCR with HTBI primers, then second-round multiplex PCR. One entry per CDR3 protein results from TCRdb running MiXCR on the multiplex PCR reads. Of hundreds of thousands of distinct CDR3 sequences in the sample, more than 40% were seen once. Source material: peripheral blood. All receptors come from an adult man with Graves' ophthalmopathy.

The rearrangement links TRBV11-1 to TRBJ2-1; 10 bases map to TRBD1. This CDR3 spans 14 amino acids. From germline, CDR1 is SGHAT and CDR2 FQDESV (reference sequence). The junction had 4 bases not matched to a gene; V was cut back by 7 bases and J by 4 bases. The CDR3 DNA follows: TGTGCCAGCATCGGGACAGGGGTTTACAATGAGCAGTTCTTC. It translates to CASIGTGVYNEQFF.

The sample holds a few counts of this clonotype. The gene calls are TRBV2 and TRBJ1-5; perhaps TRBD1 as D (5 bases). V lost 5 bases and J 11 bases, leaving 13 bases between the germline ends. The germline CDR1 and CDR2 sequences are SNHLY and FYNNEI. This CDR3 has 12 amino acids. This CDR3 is CASSRDGTAQHF. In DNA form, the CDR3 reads TGTGCCAGCAGTCGGGACGGGACGGCCCAGCATTTT.

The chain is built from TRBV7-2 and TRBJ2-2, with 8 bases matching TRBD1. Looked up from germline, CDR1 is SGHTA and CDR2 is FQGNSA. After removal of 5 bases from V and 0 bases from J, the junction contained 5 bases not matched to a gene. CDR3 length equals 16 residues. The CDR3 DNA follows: TGTGCCAGCAGCGCCTGGACAGGGCCGAACACCGGGGAGCTGTTTTTT. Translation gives CASSAWTGPNTGELFF.

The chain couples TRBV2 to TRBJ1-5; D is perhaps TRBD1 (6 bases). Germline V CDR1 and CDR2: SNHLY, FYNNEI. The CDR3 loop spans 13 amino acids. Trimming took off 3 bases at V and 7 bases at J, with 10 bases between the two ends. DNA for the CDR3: TGTGCCAGCAGTGACAGGGGAGAGCAGCCCCAGCATTTT. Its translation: CASSDRGEQPQHF.

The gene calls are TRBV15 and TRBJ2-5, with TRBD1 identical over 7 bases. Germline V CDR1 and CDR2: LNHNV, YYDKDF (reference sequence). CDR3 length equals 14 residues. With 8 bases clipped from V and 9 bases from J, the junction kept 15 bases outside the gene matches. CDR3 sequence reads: CATSEGAINQPQYF. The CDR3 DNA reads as TGTGCCACCTCAGAGGGGGCAATAAATCAGCCCCAGTACTTC. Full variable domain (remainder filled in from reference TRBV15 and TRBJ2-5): DAMVIQNPRYQVTQFGKPVTLSCSQTLNHNVMYWYQQKSSQAPKLLFHYYDKDFNNEADTPDNFQSRRPNTSFCFLDIRSPGLGDTAMYLCATSEGAINQPQYFGPGTRLLVL.

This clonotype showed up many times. The CDR3 coding sequence is TGTGCCAGCAGCTTAGTCACAGGGAGTTATGGCTACACCTTC. This codes for CASSLVTGSYGYTF. J is TRBJ1-2 and V is TRBV7-2; possibly TRBD1 for D (6 bases). This CDR3 contains 14 residues. Per germline, CDR1 SGHTA and CDR2 FQGNSA. The V end lost 1 base, the J end lost 5 bases, and 11 bases lay between the germline ends.

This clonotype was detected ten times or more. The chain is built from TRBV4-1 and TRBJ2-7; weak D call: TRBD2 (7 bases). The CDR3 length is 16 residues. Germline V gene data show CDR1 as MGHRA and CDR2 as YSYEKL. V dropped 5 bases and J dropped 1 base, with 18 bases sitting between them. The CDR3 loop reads CASSTDVAGASYEQYF. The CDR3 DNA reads TGCGCCAGCAGCACCGATGTGGCGGGGGCTTCCTACGAGCAGTACTTC.

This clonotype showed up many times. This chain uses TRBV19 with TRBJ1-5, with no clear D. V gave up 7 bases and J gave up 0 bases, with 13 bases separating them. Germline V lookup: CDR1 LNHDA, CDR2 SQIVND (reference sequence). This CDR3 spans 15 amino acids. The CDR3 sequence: CASTRLADSNQPQHF. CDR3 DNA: TGTGCCAGTACCCGCTTAGCGGATAGCAATCAGCCCCAGCATTTT.

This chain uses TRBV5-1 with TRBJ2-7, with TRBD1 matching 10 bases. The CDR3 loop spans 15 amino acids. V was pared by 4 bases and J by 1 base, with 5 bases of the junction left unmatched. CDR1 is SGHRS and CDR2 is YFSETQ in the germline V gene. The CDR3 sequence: CASSQGQGESYEQYF. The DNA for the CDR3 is TGCGCCAGCAGCCAAGGACAGGGGGAATCCTACGAGCAGTACTTC.

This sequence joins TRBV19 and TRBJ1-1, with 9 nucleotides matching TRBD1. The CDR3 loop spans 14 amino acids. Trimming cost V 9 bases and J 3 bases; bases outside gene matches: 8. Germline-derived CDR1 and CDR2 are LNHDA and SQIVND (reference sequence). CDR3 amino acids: CASKRDRDYTEAFF. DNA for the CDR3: TGTGCCAGCAAGAGGGACAGGGATTACACTGAAGCTTTCTTT.

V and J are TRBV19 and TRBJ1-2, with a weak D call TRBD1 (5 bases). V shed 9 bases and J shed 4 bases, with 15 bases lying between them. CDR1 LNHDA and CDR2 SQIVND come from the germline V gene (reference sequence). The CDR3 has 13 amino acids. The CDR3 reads CASLAGGFYGYTF. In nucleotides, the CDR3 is TGTGCCAGCTTGGCCGGGGGGTTCTATGGCTACACCTTC.

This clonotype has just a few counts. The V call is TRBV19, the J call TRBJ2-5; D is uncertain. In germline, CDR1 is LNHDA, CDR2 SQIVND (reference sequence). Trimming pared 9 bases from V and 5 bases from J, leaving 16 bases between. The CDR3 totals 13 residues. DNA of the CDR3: TGTGCCAGCCTAGATCTTAGCAGGGAGACCCAGTACTTC. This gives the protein CASLDLSRETQYF. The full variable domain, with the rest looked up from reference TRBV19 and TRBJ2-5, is DGGITQSPKYLFRKEGQNVTLSCEQNLNHDAMYWYRQDPGQGLRLIYYSQIVNDFQKGDIAEGYSVSREKKESFPLTVTSAQKNPTAFYLCASLDLSRETQYFGPGTRLLVL.

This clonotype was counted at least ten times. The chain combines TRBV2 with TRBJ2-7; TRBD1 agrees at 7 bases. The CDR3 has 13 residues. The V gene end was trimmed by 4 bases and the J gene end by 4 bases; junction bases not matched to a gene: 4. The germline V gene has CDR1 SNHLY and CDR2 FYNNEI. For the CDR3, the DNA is TGTGCCAGCAGTGCACAGGGGCTATACGAGCAGTACTTC. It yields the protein CASSAQGLYEQYF.

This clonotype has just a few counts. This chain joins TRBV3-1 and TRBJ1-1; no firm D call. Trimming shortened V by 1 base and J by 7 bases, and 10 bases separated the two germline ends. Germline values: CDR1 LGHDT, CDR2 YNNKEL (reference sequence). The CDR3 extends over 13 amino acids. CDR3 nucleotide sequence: TGTGCCAGCAGCCAAGTGGGAAGAATTGAAGCTTTCTTT. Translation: CASSQVGRIEAFF. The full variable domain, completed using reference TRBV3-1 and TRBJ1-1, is DTAVSQTPKYLVTQMGNDKSIKCEQNLGHDTMYWYKQDSKKFLKIMFSYNNKELIINETVPNRFSPKSPDKAHLNLHINSLELGDSAVYFCASSQVGRIEAFFGQGTRLTVV.